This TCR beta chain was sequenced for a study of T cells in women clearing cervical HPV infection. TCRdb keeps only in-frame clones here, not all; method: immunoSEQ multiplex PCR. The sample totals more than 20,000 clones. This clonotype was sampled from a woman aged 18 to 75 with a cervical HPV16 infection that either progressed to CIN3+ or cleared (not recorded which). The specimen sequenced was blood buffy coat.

CDR3 protein: CSVGRTGTTNEKLFF. Incomplete CDR3 DNA: TGCAGCGTGGGACGGACAGGGACAACTAATGAAAAA. V is TRBV29-1 and J is TRBJ1-4, with 8 bases fitting TRBD1. The read is 3 residues too short to cover the CDR3 end, so that end is filled in from the germline J gene. The CDR3 sequence is 15 residues long. CDR1 and CDR2 from the germline V gene are SQVTM and ANQGSEA. Trimming cost V 6 bases and J 0 bases; bases outside gene matches: 6.